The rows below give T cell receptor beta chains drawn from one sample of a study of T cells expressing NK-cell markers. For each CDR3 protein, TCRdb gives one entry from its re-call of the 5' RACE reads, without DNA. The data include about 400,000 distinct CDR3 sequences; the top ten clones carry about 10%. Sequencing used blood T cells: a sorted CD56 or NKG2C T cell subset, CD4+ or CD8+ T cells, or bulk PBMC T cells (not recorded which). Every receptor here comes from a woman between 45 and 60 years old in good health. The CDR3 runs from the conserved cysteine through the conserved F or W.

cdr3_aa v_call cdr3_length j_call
CSARTRQGATPNYGYTF TRBV20-1 17 TRBJ1-2
CASSLDPYNEQFF TRBV7-2 13 TRBJ2-1
CASSPGPGEGEQYF TRBV4-1 14 TRBJ2-7
CASGLLASSYEQYF TRBV3-1 14 TRBJ2-7
CASSLRRDSPSTDTQYF TRBV7-6 17 TRBJ2-3
CATSGQGIDEKLFF TRBV2 14 TRBJ1-4
CSARGPSGKSNEQFF TRBV20-1 15 TRBJ2-1
CASSHLGVYEQYF TRBV3-1 13 TRBJ2-7
CSAWINDLRVSYEQYF TRBV20-1 16 TRBJ2-7
CASSLTQADNTGELFF TRBV12-3/TRBV12-4 16 TRBJ2-2
CASSPGTNQETQYF TRBV18 14 TRBJ2-5
CASSATGAGTEAFF TRBV5-1 14 TRBJ1-1
CASSQGAKGVANTGELFF TRBV4-1 18 TRBJ2-2
CASSQVFRGWDNQPQHF TRBV4-1 17 TRBJ1-5
CASTQAWGNSNEQFF TRBV6-5 15 TRBJ2-1
CASSPPTGLYEQYF TRBV3-1 14 TRBJ2-7
CASPGQETYEQFF TRBV7-9 13 TRBJ2-1
CASRPHTADTQYF TRBV5-1 13 TRBJ2-3
CASSPTFGWGYTF TRBV6-6 13 TRBJ1-2
CSARDSGTVAKNIQYF TRBV20-1 16 TRBJ2-4
CASSHAPGHRGYTF TRBV3-1 14 TRBJ1-2
CSVESRGLNTGDLFF TRBV29-1 15 TRBJ2-2
CASSERGSGYEQYF TRBV2 14 TRBJ2-7
CSHSGTSGNEQFF TRBV20-1 13 TRBJ2-1
CASSLDTTYNQETQYF TRBV5-1 16 TRBJ2-5
CASSSPLAGGPGEQFF TRBV5-6 16 TRBJ2-1
CASRTGTQDRSYEQYF TRBV5-1 16 TRBJ2-7
CASSLAAGREETQYF TRBV5-1 15 TRBJ2-5
CASSQQPGQEYGYTF TRBV6-1 15 TRBJ1-2
CASSGQGVREKLFF TRBV3-1 14 TRBJ1-4
CASSNVPSWYNEQFF TRBV19 15 TRBJ2-1
CASSITGQSMKQFF TRBV7-8 14 TRBJ2-1
CASSHGWKGQGGGPYEQYF TRBV4-1 19 TRBJ2-7
CATRDGDYGYTF TRBV10-2 12 TRBJ1-2
CASSFQPISIETQYF TRBV5-5 15 TRBJ2-5
CASSLGGGTDGYTF TRBV6-6 14 TRBJ1-2
CASSQQEGASFEQYF TRBV4-1 15 TRBJ2-7
CASSAPGTSIHEQFF TRBV21-1 15 TRBJ2-1
CASSQDVLAGGLDEQFF TRBV14 17 TRBJ2-1
CASAPRGLYRYTF TRBV12-3/TRBV12-4 13 TRBJ1-2
CASRTSANNEQFF TRBV2 13 TRBJ2-1
CSARGSGRGSAYEQYF TRBV20-1 16 TRBJ2-7
CASSSLNPTGTRQFF TRBV5-4 15 TRBJ2-1
CASRFRGGGTEAFF TRBV27 14 TRBJ1-1
CASSFGTVDYGYTF TRBV5-1 14 TRBJ1-2
CASSFVEDEQYF TRBV7-9 12 TRBJ2-7
CASSGGLEPANEQFF TRBV9 15 TRBJ2-1
CASSLGRELFF TRBV3-1 11 TRBJ2-2
CSAGPGIKNIQYF TRBV29-1 13 TRBJ2-4
CSATGGSRTDTQYF TRBV29-1 14 TRBJ2-3
CASFGTTEAFF TRBV19 11 TRBJ1-1
CASSQLLGTSQETQYF TRBV14 16 TRBJ2-5
CSASLLAGDADTQYF TRBV20-1 15 TRBJ2-3
CASSELSDEQFF TRBV5-1 12 TRBJ2-1
CAISETQQETQYF TRBV10-3 13 TRBJ2-5
CASSLIGGGRAVSGELFF TRBV5-1 18 TRBJ2-2